The rows below give T cell receptor beta chains drawn from one sample of a study of a mutant IDH1 vaccine in newly diagnosed glioma. The repertoire was sequenced with immunoSEQ multiplex PCR; TCRdb's copy has only in-frame clones and lacks some. The repertoire holds about 36,000 clones, with roughly 79% as singletons. Their cognate antigens are unknown. The input for sequencing was PBMCs, taken from a glioma patient whose treatment included an IDH1 peptide vaccine. All receptors come from a man in his fifties or sixties with glioma. Each CDR3 is given with its conserved first and last residue. Each record gives: V gene, D gene, clone size, J gene, CDR3 protein, CDR3 DNA. D genes are given only for firm matches. Clone size is given for some rows only: seen once, a few or many times, or a class if the clone is expanded.

v_call: TRBV9
d_call: .
clone_size: .
j_call: TRBJ2-7
cdr3_aa: CASSVEGNSYEQYF
cdr3_nt: TGTGCCAGCAGCGTAGAAGGTAACTCCTACGAGCAGTACTTC

v_call: TRBV7-2
d_call: TRBD2
clone_size: .
j_call: TRBJ2-1
cdr3_aa: CASSLGRLAGEYNEQFF
cdr3_nt: TGTGCCAGCAGCTTAGGACGGCTAGCGGGAGAGTACAATGAGCAGTTCTTC

v_call: TRBV4-1
d_call: TRBD2
clone_size: few
j_call: TRBJ2-2
cdr3_aa: CASSQDREVGGELFF
cdr3_nt: TGCGCCAGCAGCCAAGACCGGGAGGTCGGCGGGGAGCTGTTTTTT

v_call: TRBV7-2
d_call: TRBD1
clone_size: .
j_call: TRBJ1-4
cdr3_aa: CASSSTGQTNEKLFF
cdr3_nt: TGTGCCAGCAGCTCGACAGGGCAAACTAATGAAAAACTGTTTTTT

v_call: TRBV2
d_call: .
clone_size: few
j_call: TRBJ2-5
cdr3_aa: CASSLRQAAVGETQYF
cdr3_nt: TGTGCCAGCAGTCTAAGACAGGCCGCAGTGGGTGAGACCCAGTACTTC

v_call: TRBV11-3
d_call: .
clone_size: .
j_call: TRBJ2-7
cdr3_aa: CASSPTFPYSYEQYF
cdr3_nt: TGTGCCAGCAGCCCAACTTTCCCGTACTCCTACGAGCAGTACTTC

v_call: TRBV5-6
d_call: TRBD1
clone_size: once
j_call: TRBJ2-7
cdr3_aa: CASSVDRAAYEQYF
cdr3_nt: TGTGCCAGCAGCGTCGACAGGGCCGCCTACGAGCAGTACTTC

v_call: TRBV6-6
d_call: TRBD1
clone_size: few
j_call: TRBJ2-5
cdr3_aa: CASERARGQETQYF
cdr3_nt: TGTGCCAGCGAAAGGGCCAGGGGGCAAGAGACCCAGTACTTC

v_call: TRBV4-1
d_call: .
clone_size: .
j_call: TRBJ1-1
cdr3_aa: CASSQASYNTEAFF
cdr3_nt: TGCGCCAGCAGCCAAGCCAGCTATAACACTGAAGCTTTCTTT

v_call: TRBV5-6
d_call: .
clone_size: .
j_call: TRBJ2-7
cdr3_aa: CASSFYTRTVTTYEQYF
cdr3_nt: TGTGCCAGCAGCTTCTATACTAGGACGGTGACAACCTACGAGCAGTACTTC

v_call: TRBV2
d_call: .
clone_size: .
j_call: TRBJ1-3
cdr3_aa: CASSESPGNTIYF
cdr3_nt: TGTGCCAGCAGTGAATCCCCTGGAAACACCATATATTTT

v_call: TRBV2
d_call: TRBD2
clone_size: .
j_call: TRBJ2-2
cdr3_aa: CASSEGTGGVAGELFF
cdr3_nt: TGTGCCAGCAGCGAGGGGACGGGAGGAGTGGCCGGGGAGCTGTTTTTT

v_call: TRBV9
d_call: .
clone_size: .
j_call: TRBJ2-3
cdr3_aa: CASSVDQVTQYF
cdr3_nt: TGTGCCAGCAGCGTAGATCAGGTTACGCAGTATTTT

v_call: TRBV2
d_call: TRBD2
clone_size: .
j_call: TRBJ2-3
cdr3_aa: CASIGGGDTDTQYF
cdr3_nt: TGTGCCAGCATAGGCGGGGGAGACACAGATACGCAGTATTTT

v_call: TRBV5-4
d_call: TRBD2
clone_size: .
j_call: TRBJ2-1
cdr3_aa: CASSSRTSLGWEQFF
cdr3_nt: TGTGCCAGCAGCTCGAGGACTAGTTTGGGATGGGAGCAGTTCTTC

v_call: TRBV7-7
d_call: .
clone_size: once
j_call: TRBJ2-3
cdr3_aa: CASSFSDSTDTQYF
cdr3_nt: TGTGCTAGCAGCTTTTCGGACAGCACAGATACGCAGTATTTT

v_call: TRBV4-1
d_call: .
clone_size: once
j_call: TRBJ2-1
cdr3_aa: CASSQIPTQTGYNEQFF
cdr3_nt: TGCGCCAGCAGCCAAATTCCCACCCAGACAGGTTACAATGAGCAGTTCTTC

v_call: TRBV10-1
d_call: .
clone_size: once
j_call: TRBJ2-5
cdr3_aa: CAYSRGFAETQYF
cdr3_nt: TGCGCCTACTCGAGGGGGTTCGCAGAGACCCAGTACTTC

v_call: TRBV6-1
d_call: TRBD1
clone_size: .
j_call: TRBJ1-2
cdr3_aa: CASRGTGAYGYTF
cdr3_nt: TGTGCCAGCAGGGGGACAGGGGCCTATGGCTACACCTTC

v_call: TRBV6-4
d_call: .
clone_size: once
j_call: TRBJ2-1
cdr3_aa: CASSAGQSSYNEQFF
cdr3_nt: TGTGCCAGCAGTGCTGGACAGAGCTCCTACAATGAGCAGTTCTTC

v_call: TRBV6-5
d_call: TRBD2
clone_size: .
j_call: TRBJ2-2
cdr3_aa: CASTRAGGDTGELFF
cdr3_nt: TGTGCCAGCACCCGAGCGGGAGGGGACACCGGGGAGCTGTTTTTT

v_call: TRBV5-4
d_call: TRBD2
clone_size: few
j_call: TRBJ2-5
cdr3_aa: CASSYTRGGGETQYF
cdr3_nt: TGTGCCAGCAGCTACACGCGGGGGGGTGGTGAGACCCAGTACTTC